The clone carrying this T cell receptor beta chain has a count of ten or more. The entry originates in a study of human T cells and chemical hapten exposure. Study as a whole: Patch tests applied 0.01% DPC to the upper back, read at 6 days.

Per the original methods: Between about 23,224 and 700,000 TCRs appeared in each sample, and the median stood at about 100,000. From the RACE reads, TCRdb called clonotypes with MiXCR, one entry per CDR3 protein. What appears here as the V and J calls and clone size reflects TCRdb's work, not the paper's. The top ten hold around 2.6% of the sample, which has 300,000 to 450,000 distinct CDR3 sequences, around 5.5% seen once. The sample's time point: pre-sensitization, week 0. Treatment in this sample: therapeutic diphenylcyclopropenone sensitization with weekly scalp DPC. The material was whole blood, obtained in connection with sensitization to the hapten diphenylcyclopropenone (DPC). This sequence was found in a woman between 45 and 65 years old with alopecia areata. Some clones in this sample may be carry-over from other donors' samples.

CDR3 residues: CASSLAPSGISYNEQFF. The CDR3 region has the DNA TGTGCCAGCAGCTTAGCGCCTAGCGGGATCTCCTACAATGAGCAGTTCTTC. The chain combines TRBV7-2 with TRBJ2-1; 9 nucleotides line up with TRBD2. V gave up 0 bases and J gave up 0 bases; unmatched junction bases: 3. The CDR3 sequence is 17 residues long. Germline CDR1 and CDR2: SGHTA and FQGNSA.